The present T cell receptor beta chain was sequenced within a study of blood T cell repertoires in COVID-19. Across the whole study: PBMCs, B-cell-depleted T cells, or T cells were the source of the cDNA or gDNA that made up the material.

Trimming took 6 bases from V and 4 from J; bases not matched to a gene: 4. Germline V gene sequence: CDR1 SGHDN, CDR2 FVKESK. The CDR3 consists of 13 residues. Original processing methods: The authors estimated nucleated cell counts from reference gene primer amplification. Generated by immunoSEQ multiplex PCR, the TCRdb table keeps only in-frame clones and is missing some. V and J calls plus clone size are reproduced from that table; the DNA served to infer D and trimming. The repertoire holds about 80,000 clones, more than 60% seen once, with more than 15% in the top ten. This clonotype was obtained from a human donor in a cohort sampled during active COVID-19. The chain joins TRBV14 to TRBJ2-5; TRBD2 agrees at 8 bases. The specimen sequenced was peripheral blood. The DNA for the CDR3 is TGTGCCAGCAGGAGAGCGGGGGCAGAGACCCAGTACTTC. Translating it yields CASRRAGAETQYF.